This section outlines one T cell receptor (beta chain) sequence together with its context. Its recognized antigen is unknown. This is a mouse receptor, so gene names and germline sequences are those of the mouse. The CDR3 end lies 4 residues beyond the end of the read and is filled in from the germline J gene. These data come from a study of CD8+ T cells in alopecia areata listed by TCRdb under 2018. Regarding the research as a whole: Female C3H/HeJ recipients, 7-10 weeks old, were grafted with skin from C3H/HeJ donors with spontaneous alopecia (about 6-13 months old). In both human patients and the C3H/HeJ mouse model, the study applied high-throughput TCRbeta sequencing to look at T cell clonal expansion in alopecia areata. In humans, TCRbeta sequencing was performed on scalp tissue and on sorted CD4+ and CD8+ peripheral blood T cells from healthy controls and from patients with patchy or totalis/universalis alopecia areata. Scalp clonality was compared across normal scalp (n=4), patchy alopecia areata scalp (n=8), and alopecia totalis/universalis scalp (n=8). RNA was extracted with the PAXgene miRNA kit for fixed scalp, the miRNeasy kit for PBMCs, and the RNeasy kit for mouse skin. immunoSEQ multiplex PCR using 35 Vbeta forward primers and 13 Jbeta reverse primers was used to amplify TCRbeta CDR3 regions.

Cells from pooled mouse cutaneous lymph nodes were stained for CD4, CD8alpha, NKG2D, NKG2ACE and other markers and then sorted on a BD Influx. The receptor library was made with the immunoSEQ multiplex PCR assay. RNA was extracted from all samples and reverse transcribed into cDNA, which served as template for TCR sequencing. First-strand cDNA was synthesized with SuperScript III using a 2:1 mix of oligo-dT and random hexamers. Amplification bias was assessed with a synthetic immune receptor repertoire, and residual bias was removed computationally. Sequencing of the libraries was done on Illumina HiSeq with 60 bp reads that cover the CDR3, reading from J toward V. The study's own analysis went as follows. Raw reads were preprocessed for error removal, and CDR3 was defined according to IMGT conventions as running from the conserved cysteine to phenylalanine. Clonality was computed by normalizing Shannon entropy by log2 of the number of productive unique TCRs and subtracting the result from 1. CD4 or CD8 identity of scalp clones was inferred by cross-referencing scalp TCRbeta sequences with sorted blood CD4 and CD8 repertoires. TCRdb re-hosts the immuneACCESS table, in-frame sequences only. Its copies lack some clones; in the studies checked, an unresolved V gene accounts for under half of them, and the cause for the rest is not known. V and J calls and clone size follow that table, whereas D and trimming were derived from the DNA. The sample counts about 270,000 clones, each observed more than once. 1.2% of the sample belongs to the ten largest clones.

The germline V gene specifies NNHDY as CDR1 and SYVADS as CDR2. V trim: 6 bases; J trim: 2 bases; unmatched bases: 6. There are 15 amino acids in the CDR3, from cysteine to phenylalanine inclusive. Shown are 33 bases from within the CDR3, in frame from base 1. Study-wide conclusions, independent of this receptor: Unlike mouse skin, where gammadelta T cells dominate, normal human skin contains resident alphabeta T cells that get sequenced too, which complicates analysis of the scalp TCR repertoire. TCR sequences shared between patients were less clear than in mice, possibly partly because of HLA diversity in the patient population. Compared with normal scalp, lesional scalp had higher clonality and more expanded CD8+ clones, particularly in alopecia totalis/universalis, a pattern that suggests antigenic drive.

The clonotype originates from a C3H/HeJ mouse with alopecia areata. The strain carries MHC haplotype H2-k. The rearrangement combines TRBV13-3 with TRBJ2-1; TRBD2 fits 9 bases in the junction. Specimen: CD4+ T cells sorted from a lymph node. The CDR3 is CASKRLGVDYAEQFF. CDR3 DNA (partial): TGTGCCAGCAAGCGACTGGGGGTGGACTATGCT.